This T cell receptor (beta chain) emerged from a study of beta chain features in type 1 diabetes. Study details: The samples had about 100,000,000 sorted cells examined in all. Notes on the study in general: When Type 1 diabetes patients were examined, their TCRB CDR3s proved moderately but significantly shorter in all four CD4+ subsets. Comparison showed that naive, central memory and Treg TCRB repertoires appeared more similar among patients than among healthy donors.

This CDR3 comprises 12 residues. The ends were cut back, 7 bases at V and 4 bases at J, with 9 bases in the middle. Germline V lookup: CDR1 SNHLY, CDR2 FYNNEI. In regard to this clone: No antigen is known for it.

Sorting based on CD45RO/CCR7/CD25/CD127/CD95/CD27 separated CD4+ naive, central memory, regulatory and stem cell-like memory cells. Purity above 95% was achieved in all sorted populations. What was sequenced were expressed TCRB transcripts, since all of the isolated RNA had been reverse transcribed. TCRdb's copy holds only in-frame clones and misses some; the assay was immunoSEQ multiplex PCR. This table has 300,000 to 350,000 clones, 9.3% appearing once. Sequencing used central memory CD4+ T cells from blood. The chain recombines TRBV2 with TRBJ2-3; a possible D gene is TRBD1 (6 bases). This sequence was found in a man in his thirties or forties with type 1 diabetes. The CDR3 bases are TGTGCCAGCACAGGGGCGGCAGATACGCAGTATTTT. Amino acids: CASTGAADTQYF.